This TCR beta chain was recovered during a study of OX40 agonist ivuxolimab in advanced cancers. Only in-frame clones appear in the TCRdb table, and some are missing; sequencing was by immunoSEQ multiplex PCR. The sample records about 46,000 clones, about 91% being singletons. The sequence was collected from an adult with an advanced solid tumor such as melanoma, head and neck, liver or kidney cancer. The sample in question was CD4+ or CD8+ T cells sorted from blood, obtained in a trial of the OX40 agonist ivuxolimab.

CDR3 nucleotide sequence: TGTGCCAGCAGCTTAACGGCCGAGGGGTTAGCTGATACGCAGTATTTT. The encoded protein is CASSLTAEGLADTQYF. The chain is built from TRBV7-3 and TRBJ2-3; D may be TRBD1 or TRBD2 (5 bases each). Trimming shortened V by 0 bases and J by 6 bases, and 16 bases separated the two germline ends. CDR1 and CDR2 from the germline V gene are SGHTA and FQGTGA. The CDR3 covers 16 residues.